The rows below give T cell receptor beta chains drawn from one sample of a study of graft-versus-host responses after intestinal transplantation. TCRdb's copy holds only in-frame clones and misses some; the assay was immunoSEQ multiplex PCR. The profile shows approximately 63,000 clones, approximately 94% of them singletons. These receptors' targets are unknown. The source material was unstimulated CD4+ T cells sorted from spleen or lymph node cells, sampled before transplant. These receptors originate from a human donor who was the organ donor for an intestinal transplant. Each CDR3 is given with its conserved first and last residue. D genes are given only for firm matches. Rows may omit the clone size; those that give it use once, few, many or a size class.

>NA|TRBJ1-1|TRBV5-4|NA
CASSLMAGRAEAFF
TGTGCCAGCAGCTTGATGGCAGGGCGGGCTGAAGCTTTCTTT
>once|TRBJ2-7|TRBV9|TRBD1
CASSNRWDRADEQYF
TGTGCCAGCAGCAACCGCTGGGACAGGGCAGACGAGCAGTACTTC
>NA|TRBJ2-5|TRBV5-4|NA
CASSLGPHPQETQYF
TGTGCCAGCAGCTTGGGACCACACCCCCAAGAGACCCAGTACTTC
>NA|TRBJ1-2|TRBV4-2|TRBD1
CASSPTAGQGALYGYTF
TGTGCCAGCAGCCCTACCGCCGGGCAGGGGGCTCTTTATGGCTACACCTTC
>NA|TRBJ2-7|TRBV6-1|NA
CASSENRRLYEQYF
TGTGCCAGCAGTGAAAATCGACGACTCTACGAGCAGTACTTC
>NA|TRBJ1-6|TRBV4-1|NA
CASSPLRFIALNSPLHF
TGCGCCAGCAGCCCGCTCAGGTTCATAGCCTTGAATTCACCCCTCCACTTT
>few|TRBJ2-1|TRBV5-1|NA
CASSLYNEQFF
TGCGCCAGCAGCTTGTACAATGAGCAGTTCTTC
>once|TRBJ1-1|TRBV10-3|NA
CAISQYKVYMNTEAFF
TGTGCCATCAGCCAATACAAGGTTTACATGAACACTGAAGCTTTCTTT
>NA|TRBJ1-2|TRBV2|NA
CASDKESNYGYTF
TGTGCCAGTGACAAGGAGTCTAACTATGGCTACACCTTC
>NA|TRBJ1-5|TRBV2|NA
CASVQGGYSNQPQHF
TGTGCCAGCGTTCAGGGCGGATATAGCAATCAGCCCCAGCATTTT
>NA|TRBJ2-5|TRBV5-1|TRBD2
CASSLSWSGDQETQYF
TGCGCCAGCAGCTTGTCCTGGAGCGGGGACCAAGAGACCCAGTACTTC
>NA|TRBJ2-3|TRBV4-1|TRBD2
CASSQRPLRAGGPTDTQYF
TGCGCCAGCAGCCAGCGCCCTTTACGAGCGGGGGGGCCGACAGATACGCAGTATTTT
>once|TRBJ2-7|TRBV5-4|TRBD2
CASSVGAGAVNYEQYF
TGTGCCAGCAGCGTGGGAGCGGGGGCCGTCAATTACGAGCAGTACTTC
>NA|TRBJ1-1|TRBV30|NA
CAWSVRPGRGTEAFF
TGTGCCTGGAGTGTACGTCCGGGGAGGGGGACTGAAGCTTTCTTT
>NA|TRBJ1-2|TRBV5-4|NA
CASSLRTGGYTF
TGTGCCAGCAGCCTGCGGACTGGGGGCTACACCTTC
>NA|TRBJ2-3|TRBV7-2|TRBD2
CASSLISGGAVRTTDTQYF
TGTGCCAGCAGCCTCATTAGCGGGGGGGCTGTTCGTACCACAGATACGCAGTATTTT
>NA|TRBJ2-2|TRBV6-6|TRBD2
CASSYTLAPGELFF
TGTGCCAGCAGTTACACACTAGCGCCCGGGGAGCTGTTTTTT
>NA|TRBJ2-1|TRBV9|TRBD2
CASSVLALAGDNEQFF
TGTGCCAGCAGCGTATTAGCACTAGCGGGGGACAATGAGCAGTTCTTC
>NA|TRBJ1-2|TRBV5-6|TRBD1
CASSGYRGQSYGYTF
TGTGCCAGCAGCGGATACAGGGGGCAGAGCTATGGCTACACCTTC
>NA|TRBJ2-1|TRBV2|NA
CASRTTRSSYNEQFF
TGTGCCAGCAGAACGACCCGGAGCTCCTACAATGAGCAGTTCTTC
>NA|TRBJ2-5|TRBV2|NA
CASRVGVQETQYF
TGTGCCAGCAGGGTTGGGGTCCAAGAGACCCAGTACTTC
>NA|TRBJ1-2|TRBV10-3|NA
CAITNWENYGYTF
TGTGCCATCACCAATTGGGAGAACTATGGCTACACCTTC
>NA|TRBJ2-7|TRBV7-9|NA
CASSLGQGLYEQYF
TGTGCCAGCAGCTTAGGACAGGGACTCTACGAGCAGTACTTC
>NA|TRBJ2-3|TRBV18|TRBD2
CASSPVLTGLAGGRTDTQYF
TGTGCCAGCTCACCCGTACTTACTGGACTAGCGGGGGGGAGGACAGATACGCAGTATTTT
>NA|TRBJ2-7|TRBV9|NA
CASSVGQGVPYEQYF
TGTGCCAGCAGCGTAGGGCAGGGAGTCCCCTACGAGCAGTACTTC